There are many counts of the clone carrying this TCR beta chain. Per the germline V gene, CDR1 is SGHTA and CDR2 is FQGNSA. Trimming left V 5 bases short and J 5 bases short, with 21 bases between. This CDR3 spans 16 amino acids. This sample stems from a study of T cells after yellow fever vaccination. For the study at large: Staining for CD3, CD45RA, CCR7 and CD95 enabled sorting of EM, EMRA, CM and Tscm memory subsets. Where fractions had low cell numbers, libraries were prepared from them with the SMART-Seq v4 Ultra Low Input RNA kit.

General study findings and limits: Reappearance after the booster was seen for most primary-vaccination clones, at 96% CD4 and more than 80% CD8.

5'RACE template switching added a universal primer site and UMIs to TCR cDNA. One entry per CDR3 protein results from TCRdb running MiXCR on the 5' RACE reads. This sample has 35,000 to 55,000 distinct CDR3 sequences, with 5% to 8% found just once. The material sequenced was PBMCs, either bulk or a sorted T-cell subset (CD4+, CD8+, memory, or dextramer-sorted; not recorded which), taken 45 days after the yellow fever booster vaccination. This sequence joins TRBV7-2 and TRBJ1-2; D is uncertain. The sequence was obtained from a young man who received the YFV17D yellow fever vaccine. CDR3 DNA: TGTGCCAGCAGCCCCTTAGGTGGGGAAAGGGCTTATGGCTACACCTTC. Protein: CASSPLGGERAYGYTF. Looking up the rest from reference TRBV7-2 and TRBJ1-2 gives the full variable domain: GAGVSQSPSNKVTEKGKDVELRCDPISGHTALYWYRQSLGQGLEFLIYFQGNSAPDKSGLPSDRFSAERTGGSVSTLTIQRTQQEDSAVYLCASSPLGGERAYGYTFGSGTRLTVV.